This T cell receptor beta chain was found in a study of cytomegalovirus exposure and HLA in healthy donors. The CDR3 is 17 residues long. V was pared by 3 bases and J by 2 bases, with 8 bases of the junction left unmatched. CDR1 and CDR2 from the germline V gene are LNHDA and SQIVND (reference sequence). It was with 60 Vbeta and 13 Jbeta primers that the PCR ran. Repertoires were generated with immunoSEQ multiplex PCR, while TCRdb's copy carries only in-frame clones and drops some. The sample has 150,000 or so clones; around three quarters are singletons. The clonotype originates from a man aged 35-49 years in good health and CMV-seropositive. The sample consisted of PBMCs. The chain links TRBV19 to TRBJ2-1; 9 nucleotides match TRBD1. CDR3 in DNA: TGTGCCAGTAGTATTGGGTCCGGGACAGGGCCCTACAATGAGCAGTTCTTC. This encodes CASSIGSGTGPYNEQFF.